This TCR beta chain was observed in a study of a mutant IDH1 vaccine in newly diagnosed glioma. Whole-study findings and limits: Immune responses induced by the vaccine were seen in 93.3% of patients, spanning multiple MHC alleles.

The assay was immunoSEQ multiplex PCR, and TCRdb's table has in-frame clones only and misses some. The repertoire holds tens of thousands of clones, 80% to 90% seen once, with 6% to 9.5% in the top ten. CDR3 length equals 14 residues. Trimming took 1 base from V and 2 from J, leaving 9 bases between them. Germline V gene sequence: CDR1 SGHTA, CDR2 FQGNSA. Time point defined: baseline, week 1 (first vaccination visit). Treatment of the sample: pre-vaccination baseline after standard-of-care therapy. Notes on this clone: Antigen specificity is unknown.

The sequencing used PBMCs, collected from a glioma patient treated with radiotherapy, temozolomide or both. This clonotype was sampled from a woman aged 45-65 years with glioma. The chain has TRBV7-2 and TRBJ2-7; D is perhaps TRBD1 or TRBD2 (5 bases each). As DNA, the CDR3 is TGTGCCAGCAGCTTAGATTGGGACCCCTACGAGCAGTACTTC. Translating gives CASSLDWDPYEQYF.